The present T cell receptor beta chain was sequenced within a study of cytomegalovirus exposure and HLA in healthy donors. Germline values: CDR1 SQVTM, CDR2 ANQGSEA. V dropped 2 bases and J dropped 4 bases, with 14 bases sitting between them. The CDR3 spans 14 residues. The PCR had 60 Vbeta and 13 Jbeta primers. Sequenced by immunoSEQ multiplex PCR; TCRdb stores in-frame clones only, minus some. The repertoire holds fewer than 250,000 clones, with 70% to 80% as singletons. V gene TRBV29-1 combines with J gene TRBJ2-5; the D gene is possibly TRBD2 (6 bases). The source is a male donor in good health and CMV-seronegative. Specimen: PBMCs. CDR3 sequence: CSVERAAGGETQYF. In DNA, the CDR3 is TGCAGCGTTGAACGTGCGGCCGGGGGAGAGACCCAGTACTTC.